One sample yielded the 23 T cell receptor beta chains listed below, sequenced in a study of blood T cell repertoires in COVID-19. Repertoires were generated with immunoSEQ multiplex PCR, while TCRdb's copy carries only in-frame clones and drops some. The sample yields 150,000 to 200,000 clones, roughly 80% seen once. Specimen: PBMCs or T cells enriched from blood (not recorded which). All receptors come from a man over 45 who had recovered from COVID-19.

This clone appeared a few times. The chain's CDR3 is CASSSIQGETFF. The CDR3 coding sequence is TGTGCCAGCAGTTCAATACAGGGAGAAACTTTCTTT. This chain joins TRBV28 and TRBJ1-1, with D perhaps matching TRBD1 (6 bases). This CDR3 comprises 12 residues. CDR1 and CDR2 from the germline V gene are MDHEN and SYDVKM. V was clipped by 4 bases and J by 12 bases, with 15 bases between them.

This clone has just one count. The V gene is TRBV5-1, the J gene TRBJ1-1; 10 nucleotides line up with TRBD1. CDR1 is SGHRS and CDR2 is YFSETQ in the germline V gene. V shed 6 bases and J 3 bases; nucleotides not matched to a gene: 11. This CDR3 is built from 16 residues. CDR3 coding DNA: TGCGCCAGCATCGGACAGGGGGTCTTGGAGGACACTGAAGCTTTCTTT. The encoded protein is CASIGQGVLEDTEAFF.

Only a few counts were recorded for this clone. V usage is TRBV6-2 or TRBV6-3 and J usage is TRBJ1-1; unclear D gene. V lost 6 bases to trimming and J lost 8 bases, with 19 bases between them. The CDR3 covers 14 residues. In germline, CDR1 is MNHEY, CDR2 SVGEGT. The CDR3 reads CASSTLEGLAEAFF. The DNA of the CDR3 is TGTGCCAGCAGCACCCTTGAAGGGCTAGCCGAAGCTTTCTTT.

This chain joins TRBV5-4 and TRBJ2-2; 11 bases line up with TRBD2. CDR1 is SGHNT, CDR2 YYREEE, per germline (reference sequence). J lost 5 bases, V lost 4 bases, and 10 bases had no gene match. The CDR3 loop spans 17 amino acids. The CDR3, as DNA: TGTGCCAGCAGCCTAACTAGCGGGGGATGGGGGACCGGGGAGCTGTTTTTT. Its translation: CASSLTSGGWGTGELFF.

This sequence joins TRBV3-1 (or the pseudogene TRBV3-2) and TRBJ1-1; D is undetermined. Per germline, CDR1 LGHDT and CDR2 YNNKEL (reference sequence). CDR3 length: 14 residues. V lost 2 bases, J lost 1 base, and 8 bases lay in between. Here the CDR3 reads CASSQFPSNTEAFF. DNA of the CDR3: TGTGCCAGCAGCCAATTCCCCTCGAACACTGAAGCTTTCTTT.

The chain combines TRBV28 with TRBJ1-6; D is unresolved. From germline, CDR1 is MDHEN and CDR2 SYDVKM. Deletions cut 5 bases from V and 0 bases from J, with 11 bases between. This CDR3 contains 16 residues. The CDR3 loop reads CASSSTRSSYNSPLHF. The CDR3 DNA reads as TGTGCCAGCAGTAGCACGCGGAGCTCCTATAATTCACCCCTCCACTTT.

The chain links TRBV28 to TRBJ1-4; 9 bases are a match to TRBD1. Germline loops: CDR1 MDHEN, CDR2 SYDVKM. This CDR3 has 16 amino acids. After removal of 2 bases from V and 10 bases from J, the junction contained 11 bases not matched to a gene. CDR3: CASSLPRDRAVGKLFF. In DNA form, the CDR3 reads TGTGCCAGCAGTTTACCCCGGGACAGGGCGGTTGGAAAACTGTTTTTT.

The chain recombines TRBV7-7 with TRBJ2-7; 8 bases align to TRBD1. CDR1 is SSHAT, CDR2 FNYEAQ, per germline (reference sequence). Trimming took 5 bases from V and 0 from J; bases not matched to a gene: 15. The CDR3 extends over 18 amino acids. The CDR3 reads CASSPLAPGGPSSYEQYF. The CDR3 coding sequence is TGTGCCAGCAGCCCTCTCGCGCCAGGGGGCCCGAGCTCCTACGAGCAGTACTTC.

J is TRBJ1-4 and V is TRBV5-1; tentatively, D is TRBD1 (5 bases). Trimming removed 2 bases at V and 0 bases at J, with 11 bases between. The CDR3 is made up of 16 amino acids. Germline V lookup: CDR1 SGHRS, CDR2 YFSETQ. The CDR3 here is CASSLGAISTNEKLFF. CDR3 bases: TGCGCCAGCAGCTTAGGGGCAATCTCAACTAATGAAAAACTGTTTTTT.

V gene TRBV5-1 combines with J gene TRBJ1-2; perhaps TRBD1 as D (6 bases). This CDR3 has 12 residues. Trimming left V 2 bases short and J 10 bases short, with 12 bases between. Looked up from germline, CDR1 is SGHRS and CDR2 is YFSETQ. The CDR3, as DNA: TGCGCCAGCAGCTTCGACAGGCCCCCCTACACCTTC. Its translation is CASSFDRPPYTF.

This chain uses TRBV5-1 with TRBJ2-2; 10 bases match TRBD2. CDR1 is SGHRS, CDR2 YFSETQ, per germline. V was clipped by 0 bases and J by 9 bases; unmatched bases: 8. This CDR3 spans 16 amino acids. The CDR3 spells CASSLESGRAVRELFF. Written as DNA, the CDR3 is TGCGCCAGCAGCTTGGAGAGCGGGAGGGCCGTAAGGGAGCTGTTTTTT.

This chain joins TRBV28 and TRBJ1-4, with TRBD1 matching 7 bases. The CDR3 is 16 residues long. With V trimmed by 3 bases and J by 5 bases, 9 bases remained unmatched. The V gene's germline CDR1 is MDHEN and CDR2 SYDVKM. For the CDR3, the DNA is TGTGCCAGCAGTTTGGCGGCGGCAGGGGGAAATGAAAAACTGTTTTTT. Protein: CASSLAAAGGNEKLFF.

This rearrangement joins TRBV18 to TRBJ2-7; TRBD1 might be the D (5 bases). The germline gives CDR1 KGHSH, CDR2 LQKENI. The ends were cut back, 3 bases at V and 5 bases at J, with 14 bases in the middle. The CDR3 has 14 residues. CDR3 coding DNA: TGTGCCAGCTCACCTCTCCAGGGTGTGGACGAGCAGTACTTC. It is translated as CASSPLQGVDEQYF.

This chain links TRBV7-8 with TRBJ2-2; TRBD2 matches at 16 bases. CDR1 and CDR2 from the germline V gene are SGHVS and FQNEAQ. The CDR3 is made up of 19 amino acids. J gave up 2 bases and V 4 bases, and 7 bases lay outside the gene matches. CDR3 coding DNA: TGTGCCAGCAGCTCGCGGGGACTAGCGGGAGGGAATAACACCGGGGAGCTGTTTTTT. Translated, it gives CASSSRGLAGGNNTGELFF.

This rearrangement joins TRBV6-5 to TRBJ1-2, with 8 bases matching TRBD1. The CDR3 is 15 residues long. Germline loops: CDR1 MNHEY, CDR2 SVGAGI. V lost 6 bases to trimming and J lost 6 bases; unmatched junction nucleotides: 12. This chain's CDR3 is CASSQIQDRAHGYTF. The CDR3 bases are TGTGCCAGCAGCCAGATCCAGGACAGGGCACATGGCTACACCTTC.

The CDR3 sequence is CASSQATGVGSYNSPLHF. CDR3 nucleotides: TGTGCCAGCAGCCAAGCGACAGGAGTGGGTTCCTATAATTCACCCCTCCACTTT. This chain joins TRBV14 and TRBJ1-6; TRBD1 might be the D (6 bases). V was pared by 1 base and J by 1 base, with 14 bases between. This CDR3 has 18 amino acids. CDR1 is SGHDN and CDR2 is FVKESK in the germline V gene.

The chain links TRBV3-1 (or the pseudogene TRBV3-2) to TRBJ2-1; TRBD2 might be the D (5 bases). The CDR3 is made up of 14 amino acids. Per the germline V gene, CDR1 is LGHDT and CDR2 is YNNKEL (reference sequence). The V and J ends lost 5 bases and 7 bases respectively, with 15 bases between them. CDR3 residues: CASSSSGKRNEQFF. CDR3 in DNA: TGTGCCAGCAGCTCGTCCGGGAAGAGAAATGAGCAGTTCTTC.

This CDR3 is CASSNLGAGGGEQFF. The CDR3 nucleotides read TGTGCCAGCAGTAACCTTGGTGCAGGGGGCGGGGAGCAGTTCTTC. The V and J genes are TRBV28 and TRBJ2-1; 8 bases are shared with TRBD1. The CDR3 length is 15 residues. In germline, CDR1 is MDHEN, CDR2 SYDVKM. V shed 5 bases and J 10 bases; nucleotides not matched to a gene: 13.

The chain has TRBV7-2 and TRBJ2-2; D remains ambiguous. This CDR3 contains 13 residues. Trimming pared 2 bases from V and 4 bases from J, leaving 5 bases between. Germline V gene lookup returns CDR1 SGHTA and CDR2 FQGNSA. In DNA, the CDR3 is TGTGCCAGCAGCTTACTCTTCACCGGGGAGCTGTTTTTT. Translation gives CASSLLFTGELFF.

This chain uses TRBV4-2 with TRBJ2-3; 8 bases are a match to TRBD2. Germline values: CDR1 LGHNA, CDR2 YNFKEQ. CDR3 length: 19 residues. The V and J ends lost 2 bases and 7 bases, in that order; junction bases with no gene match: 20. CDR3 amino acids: CASSQFIFATGGGANTQYF. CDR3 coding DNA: TGTGCCAGCAGCCAATTTATCTTCGCTACCGGGGGGGGCGCGAATACGCAGTATTTT.

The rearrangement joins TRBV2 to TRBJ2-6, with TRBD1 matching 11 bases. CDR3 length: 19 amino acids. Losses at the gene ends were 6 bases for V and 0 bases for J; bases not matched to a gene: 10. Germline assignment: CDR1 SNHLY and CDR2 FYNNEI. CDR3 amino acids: CASSQDWTGGPSGANVLTF. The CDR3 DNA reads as TGTGCCAGCAGCCAAGATTGGACAGGGGGCCCCTCTGGGGCCAACGTCCTGACTTTC.

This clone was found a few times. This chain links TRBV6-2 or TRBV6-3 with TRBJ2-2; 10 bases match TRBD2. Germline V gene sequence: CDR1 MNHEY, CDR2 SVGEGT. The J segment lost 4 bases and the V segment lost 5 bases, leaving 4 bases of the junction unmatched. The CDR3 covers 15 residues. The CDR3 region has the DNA TGTGCCAGCAGTAACTTAGCGGGAGGCACCGGGGAGCTGTTTTTT. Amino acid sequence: CASSNLAGGTGELFF.

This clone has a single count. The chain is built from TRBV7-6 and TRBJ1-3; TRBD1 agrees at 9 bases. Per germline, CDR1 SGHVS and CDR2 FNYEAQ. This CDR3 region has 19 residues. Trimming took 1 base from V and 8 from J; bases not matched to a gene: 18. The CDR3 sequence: CASSLVSLNAGTGLHTIYF. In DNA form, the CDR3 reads TGTGCCAGCAGCTTAGTTAGCCTCAACGCCGGGACAGGGTTGCACACCATATATTTT.